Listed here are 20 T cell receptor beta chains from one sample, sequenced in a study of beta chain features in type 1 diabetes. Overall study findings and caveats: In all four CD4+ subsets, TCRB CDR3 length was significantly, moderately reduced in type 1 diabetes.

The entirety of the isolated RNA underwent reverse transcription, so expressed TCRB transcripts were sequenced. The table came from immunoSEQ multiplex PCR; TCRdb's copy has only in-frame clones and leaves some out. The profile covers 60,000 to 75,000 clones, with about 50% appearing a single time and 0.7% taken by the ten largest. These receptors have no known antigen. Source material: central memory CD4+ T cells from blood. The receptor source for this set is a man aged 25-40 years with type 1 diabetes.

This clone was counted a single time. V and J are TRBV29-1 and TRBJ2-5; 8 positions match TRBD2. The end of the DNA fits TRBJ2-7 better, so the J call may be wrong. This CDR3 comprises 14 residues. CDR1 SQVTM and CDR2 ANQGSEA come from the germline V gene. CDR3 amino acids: CSVGSPGGSYEQYF. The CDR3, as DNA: TGCAGCGTTGGATCTCCGGGAGGGTCCTACGAGCAGTACTTC.

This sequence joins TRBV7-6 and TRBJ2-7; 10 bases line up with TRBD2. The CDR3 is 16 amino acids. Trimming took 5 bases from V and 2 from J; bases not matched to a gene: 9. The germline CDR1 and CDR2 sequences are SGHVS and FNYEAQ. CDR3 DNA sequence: TGTGCCAGCAGCCCTGGTTCAGCGGGGGGGCCCTACGAGCAGTACTTC. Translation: CASSPGSAGGPYEQYF.

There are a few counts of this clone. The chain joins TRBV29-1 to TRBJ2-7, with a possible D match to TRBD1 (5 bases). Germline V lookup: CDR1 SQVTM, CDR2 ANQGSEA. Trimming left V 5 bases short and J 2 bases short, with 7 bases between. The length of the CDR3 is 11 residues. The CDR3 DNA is TGCAGCGTTCGACAGCCCTACGAGCAGTACTTC. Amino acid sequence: CSVRQPYEQYF.

The CDR3 region has the DNA TGCGCCAGCAGCTTAGGGGGGGCCGGTCAGCCCCAGCATTTT. Its translation is CASSLGGAGQPQHF. The chain couples TRBV5-1 to TRBJ1-5; perhaps TRBD1 as D (6 bases). CDR1 is SGHRS, CDR2 YFSETQ, per germline. The V end was cut by 2 bases, the J end by 6 bases, with 12 bases between. This CDR3 region has 14 residues.

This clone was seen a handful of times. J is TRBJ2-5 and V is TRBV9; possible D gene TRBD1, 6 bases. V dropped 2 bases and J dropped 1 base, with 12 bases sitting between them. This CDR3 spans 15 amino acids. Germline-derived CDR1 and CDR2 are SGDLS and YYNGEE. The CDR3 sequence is CASSVLGTPQETQYF. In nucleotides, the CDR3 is TGTGCCAGCAGCGTCCTTGGGACACCCCAAGAGACCCAGTACTTC. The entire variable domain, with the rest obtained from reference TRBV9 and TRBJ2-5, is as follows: DSGVTQTPKHLITATGQRVTLRCSPRSGDLSVYWYQQSLDQGLQFLIQYYNGEERAKGNILERFSAQQFPDLHSELNLSSLELGDSALYFCASSVLGTPQETQYFGPGTRLLVL.

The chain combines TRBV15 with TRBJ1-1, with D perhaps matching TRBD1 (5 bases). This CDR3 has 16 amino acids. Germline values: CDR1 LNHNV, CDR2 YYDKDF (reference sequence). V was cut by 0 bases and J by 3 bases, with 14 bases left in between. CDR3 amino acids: CATSRDWRGGDTEAFF. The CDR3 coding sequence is TGTGCCACCAGCAGAGATTGGAGAGGAGGGGACACTGAAGCTTTCTTT.

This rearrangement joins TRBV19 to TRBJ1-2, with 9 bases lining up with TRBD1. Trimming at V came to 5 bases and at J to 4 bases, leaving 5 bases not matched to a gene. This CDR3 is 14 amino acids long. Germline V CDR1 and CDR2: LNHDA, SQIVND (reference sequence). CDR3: CASSPGQGGYGYTF. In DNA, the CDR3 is TGTGCCAGTAGTCCGGGACAGGGCGGCTATGGCTACACCTTC.

The CDR3 loop is CASSREGETDTQYF. The CDR3 coding sequence is TGTGCCAGCTCGCGTGAGGGGGAGACAGATACGCAGTATTTT. The J gene is TRBJ2-3, the V gene TRBV18; a possible D gene is TRBD1 (6 bases). Germline V gene lookup returns CDR1 KGHSH and CDR2 LQKENI. This CDR3 is built from 14 residues. Trimming stripped 6 bases from V and 3 bases from J, with 13 bases between. The full variable domain, in which reference TRBV18 and TRBJ2-3 provide the parts outside the CDR3, is NAGVMQNPRHLVRRRGQEARLRCSPMKGHSHVYWYRQLPEEGLKFMVYLQKENIIDESGMPKERFSAEFPKEGPSILRIQQVVRGDSAAYFCASSREGETDTQYFGPGTRLTVL.

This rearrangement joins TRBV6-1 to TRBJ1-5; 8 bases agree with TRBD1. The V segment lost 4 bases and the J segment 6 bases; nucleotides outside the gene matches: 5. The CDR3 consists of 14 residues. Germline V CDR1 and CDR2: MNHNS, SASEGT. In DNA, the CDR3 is TGTGCCAGCAGTGGGGGGACAGGCGGTCAGCCCCAGCATTTT. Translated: CASSGGTGGQPQHF.

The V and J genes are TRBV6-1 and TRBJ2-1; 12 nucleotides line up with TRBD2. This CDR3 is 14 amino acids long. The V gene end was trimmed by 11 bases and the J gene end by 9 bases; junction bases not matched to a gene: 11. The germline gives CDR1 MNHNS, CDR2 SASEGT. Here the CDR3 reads CAAQPSGREGEQFF. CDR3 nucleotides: TGTGCCGCTCAGCCTAGCGGGAGGGAGGGTGAGCAGTTCTTC.

For the CDR3, the DNA is TGTGCCTGGAGCGGACAGAACTATGGCTACACCTTC. As protein: CAWSGQNYGYTF. The V and J genes are TRBV30 and TRBJ1-2; a weak D match, TRBD1 (6 bases). V lost 3 bases and J 2 bases, leaving 7 bases between the germline ends. The CDR3 is made up of 12 amino acids. CDR1 is GTSNPN, CDR2 SVGIG, per germline (reference sequence).

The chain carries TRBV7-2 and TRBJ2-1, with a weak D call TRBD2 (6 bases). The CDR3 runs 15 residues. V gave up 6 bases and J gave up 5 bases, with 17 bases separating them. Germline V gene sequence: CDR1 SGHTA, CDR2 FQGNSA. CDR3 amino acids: CASRQPGLTNNEQFF. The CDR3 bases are TGTGCCAGCAGACAACCGGGACTTACTAACAATGAGCAGTTCTTC.

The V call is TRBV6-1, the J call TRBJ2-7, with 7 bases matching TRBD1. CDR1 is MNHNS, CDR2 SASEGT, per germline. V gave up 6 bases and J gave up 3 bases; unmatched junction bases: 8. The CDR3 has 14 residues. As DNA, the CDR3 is TGTGCCAGCAGGAGGACGACAGGGAACTACGAGCAGTACTTC. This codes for CASRRTTGNYEQYF.

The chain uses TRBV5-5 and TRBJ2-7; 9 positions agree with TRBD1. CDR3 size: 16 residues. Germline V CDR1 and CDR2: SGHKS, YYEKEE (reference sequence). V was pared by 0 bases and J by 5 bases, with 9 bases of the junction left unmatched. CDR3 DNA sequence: TGTGCCAGCAGCTTGGCCCTGGGACAGGGTAGTAACGAGCAGTACTTC. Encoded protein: CASSLALGQGSNEQYF.

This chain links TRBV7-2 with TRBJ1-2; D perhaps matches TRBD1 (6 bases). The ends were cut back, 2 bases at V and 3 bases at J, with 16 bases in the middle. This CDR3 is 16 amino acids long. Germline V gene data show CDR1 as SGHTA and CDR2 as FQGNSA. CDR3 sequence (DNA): TGTGCCAGCAGCTTACAAGCAAACAGACAGGACTATGGCTACACCTTC. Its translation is CASSLQANRQDYGYTF.

The CDR3: CAWSRGAGYTF. CDR3 bases: TGTGCCTGGAGCCGCGGGGCAGGCTACACCTTC. The chain uses TRBV30 and TRBJ1-2, with D possibly being TRBD1 (5 bases). CDR1 and CDR2 from the germline V gene are GTSNPN and SVGIG (reference sequence). This CDR3 has 11 residues. The V end was cut by 3 bases, the J end by 8 bases, with 10 bases between.

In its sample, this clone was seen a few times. In nucleotides, the CDR3 is TGCGCCAGCAGCTTGGGTGGCGGGAACTCCTACAATGAGCAGTTCTTC. Residues: CASSLGGGNSYNEQFF. The rearrangement links TRBV5-1 to TRBJ2-1, with D possibly TRBD2 on 6 matching bases. The CDR3 sequence is 16 residues long. Germline assignment: CDR1 SGHRS and CDR2 YFSETQ. The V gene lost 0 bases and the J gene lost 0 bases, with 10 bases spanning the gap.

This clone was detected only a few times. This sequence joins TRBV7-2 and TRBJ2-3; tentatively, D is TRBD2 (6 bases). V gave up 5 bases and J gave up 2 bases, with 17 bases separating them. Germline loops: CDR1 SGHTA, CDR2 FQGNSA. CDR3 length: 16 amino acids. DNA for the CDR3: TGTGCCAGCAGCACCGGGGGAGGTGTCCACACAGATACGCAGTATTTT. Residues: CASSTGGGVHTDTQYF.

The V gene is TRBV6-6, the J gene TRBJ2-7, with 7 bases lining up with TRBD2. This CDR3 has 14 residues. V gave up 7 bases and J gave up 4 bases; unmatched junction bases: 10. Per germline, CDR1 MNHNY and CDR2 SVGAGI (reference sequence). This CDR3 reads CASNSREGLYEQYF. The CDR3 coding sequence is TGTGCCAGCAATAGCAGGGAGGGTTTGTACGAGCAGTACTTC.

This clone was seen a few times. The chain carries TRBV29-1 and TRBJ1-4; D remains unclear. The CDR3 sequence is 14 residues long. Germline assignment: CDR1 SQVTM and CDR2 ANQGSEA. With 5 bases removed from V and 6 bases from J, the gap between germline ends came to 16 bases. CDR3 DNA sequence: TGCAGCGTTTCCCCGGGAAGTCAGGATGAAAAACTGTTTTTT. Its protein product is CSVSPGSQDEKLFF.